Ten or more counts support the clone carrying this T cell receptor beta chain. What was amplified from RNA transcripts were TCR beta CDR3 regions. Initially, a first-round RT-PCR of the TCR CDR3 employed the HTBI primer set. From the multiplex PCR reads, TCRdb called clonotypes with MiXCR, one entry per CDR3 protein. The repertoire has 360,000 or so distinct CDR3 sequences, about a fifth of them found once; the top ten carry around 4%. This sample was included in a study of T cells in Graves' hyperthyroidism and ophthalmopathy. V shed 3 bases, J shed 5 bases, and the junction held 5 bases outside the gene matches. Per germline, CDR1 KGHDR and CDR2 SFDVKD. This CDR3 contains 14 residues. It was considered stable Graves' hyperthyroidism when ophthalmopathy did not progress within 18 months. Patients aged 18 to 65 had newly diagnosed hyperthyroidism of under 2 months' duration.

The chain recombines TRBV24-1 with TRBJ2-5, with 7 bases fitting TRBD1. This TCR was recovered from a woman aged 18-29 years with Graves' hyperthyroidism. Sample: blood. The CDR3 region is CATSDATGYETQYF. The CDR3 coding sequence is TGTGCCACCAGTGATGCGACAGGGTATGAGACCCAGTACTTC.